This T cell receptor (beta chain) was found in a study of T cell clones after liver transplantation. TCRdb's copy holds only in-frame clones and misses some; the assay was immunoSEQ multiplex PCR. The table has some 80,000 clones, around four fifths seen once; the top ten hold 2% to 2.5%. The CDR3 is 14 amino acids. Germline V gene lookup returns CDR1 SGHTA and CDR2 FQGNSA. V dropped 2 bases and J dropped 11; count of bases not matched to a gene: 10. The receptor comes from a human patient who received a liver transplant. Some T cells here may be from the graft donor. The rearrangement uses TRBV7-2 and TRBJ2-5, with TRBD2 matching 8 bases. The sequencing here drew on CD4+ T cells from blood, taken 48 months after liver transplant. DNA of the CDR3: TGTGCCAGCAGCTTAAGTCCCAGCGGGAGTGATCAGTACTTC. It yields the protein CASSLSPSGSDQYF.